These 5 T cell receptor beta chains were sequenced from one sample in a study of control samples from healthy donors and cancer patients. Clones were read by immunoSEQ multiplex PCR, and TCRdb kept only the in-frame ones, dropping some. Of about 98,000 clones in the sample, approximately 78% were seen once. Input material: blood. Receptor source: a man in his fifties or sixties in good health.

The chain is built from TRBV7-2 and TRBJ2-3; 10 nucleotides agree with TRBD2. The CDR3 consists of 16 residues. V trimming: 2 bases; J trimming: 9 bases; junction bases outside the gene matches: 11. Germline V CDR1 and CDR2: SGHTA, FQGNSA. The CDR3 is CASSLRSSSGSGTQYF. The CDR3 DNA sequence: TGTGCCAGCAGCTTAAGAAGCTCTAGCGGGAGCGGGACGCAGTATTTT.

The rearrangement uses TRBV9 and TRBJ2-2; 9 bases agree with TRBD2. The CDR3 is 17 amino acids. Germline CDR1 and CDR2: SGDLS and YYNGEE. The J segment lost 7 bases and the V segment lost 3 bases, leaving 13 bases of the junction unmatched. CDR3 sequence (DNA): TGTGCCAGCAGCGCCCACCCGGGACTAGCCCCCATCGGGGAGCTGTTTTTT. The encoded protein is CASSAHPGLAPIGELFF.

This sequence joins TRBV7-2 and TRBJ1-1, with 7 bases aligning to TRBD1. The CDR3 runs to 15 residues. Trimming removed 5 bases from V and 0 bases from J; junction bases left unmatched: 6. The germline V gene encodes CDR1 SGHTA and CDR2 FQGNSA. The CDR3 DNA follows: TGTGCCAGCAGCGCGAGACAGGGCCTGAACACTGAAGCTTTCTTT. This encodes CASSARQGLNTEAFF.

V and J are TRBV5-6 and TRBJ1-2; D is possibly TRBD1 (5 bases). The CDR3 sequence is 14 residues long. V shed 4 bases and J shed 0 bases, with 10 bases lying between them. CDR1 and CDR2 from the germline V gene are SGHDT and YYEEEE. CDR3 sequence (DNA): TGTGCCAGCAGCCCAGACAGCCCTAACTATGGCTACACCTTC. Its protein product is CASSPDSPNYGYTF.

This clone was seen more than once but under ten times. CDR3 amino acids: CAWRTRGRTEAFF. The CDR3 region has the DNA TGTGCCTGGCGGACCCGGGGAAGAACTGAAGCTTTCTTT. The chain recombines TRBV30 with TRBJ1-1; D ambiguous. Deletions cut 5 bases from V and 5 bases from J, with 15 bases between. Germline lookup yields CDR1 GTSNPN and CDR2 SVGIG (reference sequence). The CDR3 contains 13 residues.